This T cell receptor (beta chain) was obtained from a study of blood T cell repertoires in COVID-19. About the research overall: Samples representing acute and convalescent COVID-19 were sourced from the United States, Italy and Spain. From T cells, B-cell-depleted T cells, or PBMCs came the material, which was cDNA or gDNA.

Study processing details: Amplified reference gene primers provided the basis for estimating nucleated cell counts. Produced via immunoSEQ multiplex PCR; TCRdb's table is partial and in-frame only. V and J calls and clone size are as listed in that table; D and trimming were resolved from the DNA. The sample includes about 80,000 clones, about 83% seen only once; the top ten take 39%. Trimming took off 3 bases at V and 7 bases at J, with 15 bases between the two ends. This CDR3 region has 15 residues. CDR1 and CDR2 (germline): SGHTA, FQGNSA. The clonotype originates from a man older than 75 with active or convalescent COVID-19. V gene TRBV7-2 combines with J gene TRBJ1-4; TRBD1 is a possible D gene (5 bases). The source material was peripheral blood. The DNA for the CDR3 is TGTGCCAGCAGCTTGGGGCCTGGGGAACCTGAAAAACTGTTTTTT. This encodes CASSLGPGEPEKLFF.